Listed below are T cell receptor beta chains from one sample, sequenced in a study of beta chain features in type 1 diabetes. Method: immunoSEQ multiplex PCR; TCRdb's copy keeps in-frame clones and lacks some. The sample carries 400,000 to 550,000 clones, roughly 10% recorded once. Input material: naive CD4+ T cells from blood. The receptors derive from a woman aged 18-29 years in good health. CDR3s include the opening cysteine and the closing phenylalanine or tryptophan. The D gene is left open where the match is weak. Clone size appears in some rows only: once, few, many, or a class for an expanded clone.

>.|TRBJ2-1|TRBV12-5|.
TGTGCTAGTGGTTTGGCCTTTAGATCTGAGCAGTTCTTC
CASGLAFRSEQFF
>TRBD1|TRBJ2-5|TRBV15|.
TGTGCCACCAGCAGAGATCGAGGCAGGGGGTCGGGTGAGACCCAGTACTTC
CATSRDRGRGSGETQYF
>.|TRBJ1-6|TRBV9|.
TGTGCCAGCAGCGGAGACGGGAGGACCGGTTCACCCCTCCACTTT
CASSGDGRTGSPLHF
>.|TRBJ2-1|TRBV9|.
TGTGCCAGCAGCGTAGTACTTCAGGTCGGAGGGTACAATGAGCAGTTCTTC
CASSVVLQVGGYNEQFF
>TRBD1|TRBJ1-2|TRBV14|few
TGTGCCAGCAGCCCCAGGGGGGCGCGGGACTATGGCTACACCTTC
CASSPRGARDYGYTF
>.|TRBJ2-2|TRBV7-2|.
TGTGCCAGCAGCTTGACAGGGAACACCGGGGAGCTGTTTTTT
CASSLTGNTGELFF
>TRBD1|TRBJ1-1|TRBV30|few
TGTGCCTGGGCGGGACAGGTGAACACTGAAGCTTTCTTT
CAWAGQVNTEAFF
>.|TRBJ2-5|TRBV6-6|few
TGTGCCAGCAGTTACGGCGGGTTGGGGCAAGAGACCCAGTACTTC
CASSYGGLGQETQYF
>.|TRBJ1-1|TRBV11-3|once
TGTGCCAGCAGCTTATTTGGGGTAGGGACCAACACTGAAGCTTTCTTT
CASSLFGVGTNTEAFF
>TRBD2|TRBJ2-7|TRBV6-5|few
TGTGCCAGCAGAGGAGGGCGGGAGAAGGGCTACGAGCAGTACTTC
CASRGGREKGYEQYF
>TRBD1|TRBJ1-1|TRBV23-1|few
TGCGCCAGCAGTCGGGACAGGCGGGCGGAAAACACTGAAGCTTTCTTT
CASSRDRRAENTEAFF
>.|TRBJ1-5|TRBV14|.
TGTGCCAGCAGCCAGGGATCGGTGTGGCCCCAGCATTTT
CASSQGSVWPQHF
>TRBD1|TRBJ1-2|TRBV30|.
TGTGCCTGGAGCGGACAGGGAGGCTATGGCTACACCTTC
CAWSGQGGYGYTF
>.|TRBJ2-3|TRBV28|many
TGTGCCAGCAGTTTTCCCCTAACAGATACGCAGTATTTT
CASSFPLTDTQYF
>.|TRBJ2-5|TRBV5-4|few
TGTGCCAGCAGCTTGGATCCCGGTCCGGGGATGAGGATGGAGACCCAGTACTTC
CASSLDPGPGMRMETQYF
>TRBD2|TRBJ2-1|TRBV5-6|.
TGTGCCAGCAGCTTGGTCCTAGCGGCCTACAATGAGCAGTTCTTC
CASSLVLAAYNEQFF
>TRBD1|TRBJ2-1|TRBV5-1|.
TGCGCCAGCAGCTGGACAGGGGGCCCCAATGAGCAGTTCTTC
CASSWTGGPNEQFF
>TRBD2|TRBJ2-3|TRBV7-9|.
TGTGCCAGCAGGTGGAGGGAGGGAGATACGCAGTATTTT
CASRWREGDTQYF
>TRBD2|TRBJ2-3|TRBV27|few
TGTGCCACAAAGTGGGCGGGAGCCGGGGATACGCAGTATTTT
CATKWAGAGDTQYF
>.|TRBJ2-3|TRBV27|.
TGTGCCAGCAGGGCGGTTGGGGGCACAGATACGCAGTATTTT
CASRAVGGTDTQYF
>TRBD2|TRBJ2-3|TRBV2|few
TGTGCCAGCAGCGGGGGACTAGCGGATACGCAGTATTTT
CASSGGLADTQYF
>.|TRBJ2-1|TRBV7-9|few
TGTGCCAGCAGCCGGGAACGAAAAGGGGGGAATGAGCAGTTCTTC
CASSRERKGGNEQFF
>.|TRBJ2-5|TRBV28|few
TGTGCCAGCAGTTTGGTTGGGGCTTGGTGGGAGACCCAGTACTTC
CASSLVGAWWETQYF
>TRBD2|TRBJ2-1|TRBV5-1|few
TGCGCCAGCAGCTTGCCCCTAGCGGGGGGGCTTAATGAGCAGTTCTTC
CASSLPLAGGLNEQFF
>.|TRBJ2-2|TRBV23-1|.
TGCGCCAGCAGCCTTAGGGCCGGGGAGCTGTTTTTT
CASSLRAGELFF
>TRBD2|TRBJ2-1|TRBV7-2|.
TGTGCCAGCAGCTCACGGACTAGCGGGAGACCCGAGCAGTTCTTC
CASSSRTSGRPEQFF
>.|TRBJ2-1|TRBV7-2|few
TGTGCCAGCAGCCTAATGGTCGGGGCTGAGCAGTTCTTC
CASSLMVGAEQFF
>.|TRBJ2-3|TRBV29-1|.
TGCAGCGTTGAACCCCTACTTACAGGGACCACAGATACGCAGTATTTT
CSVEPLLTGTTDTQYF
>.|TRBJ1-1|TRBV29-1|.
TGCAGCGTTGTGAGGGCCCTGAACACTGAAGCTTTCTTT
CSVVRALNTEAFF
>.|TRBJ1-5|TRBV7-2|few
TGTGCCAGCAGCTTAGAAGGGCCCGCTTCTAGCAATCAGCCCCAGCATTTT
CASSLEGPASSNQPQHF
>TRBD2|TRBJ2-3|TRBV29-1|.
TGCAGCGTTGTCCTAGCGGGGGATACGCAGTATTTT
CSVVLAGDTQYF
>.|TRBJ1-5|TRBV29-1|few
TGCAGCGCCGGAGTGGCCAGCGGGCCCCAGCATTTT
CSAGVASGPQHF
>.|TRBJ1-1|TRBV6-6|few
TGTGCCAGCAGTTGGGAAGGGGGCACTGAAGCTTTCTTT
CASSWEGGTEAFF
>TRBD2|TRBJ2-1|TRBV9|few
TGTGCCAGCAGCGTACTCGGACTAGCGGGAGTCAATGAGCAGTTCTTC
CASSVLGLAGVNEQFF
>TRBD1|TRBJ2-5|TRBV12-5|.
TGTGCTAGTGGTCAAATCCGGACAGGCTACCAAGAGACCCAGTACTTC
CASGQIRTGYQETQYF
>.|TRBJ2-5|TRBV29-1|few
TGCAGCGTTGGATATCAGGGGCGCCAGTACTTC
CSVGYQGRQYF
>TRBD2|TRBJ2-3|TRBV7-9|.
TGTGCCAGCAGCTCGACCGGGAGGGACTCCCGGGGGTATTTT
CASSSTGRDSRGYF
>TRBD1|TRBJ2-5|TRBV28|.
TGTGCCAGCAGTACAGGGGGAGCAGAGACCCAGTACTTC
CASSTGGAETQYF
>.|TRBJ2-5|TRBV7-2|.
TGTGCCAGCAGCCCGCAGGGGACGGAGACCCAGTACTTC
CASSPQGTETQYF